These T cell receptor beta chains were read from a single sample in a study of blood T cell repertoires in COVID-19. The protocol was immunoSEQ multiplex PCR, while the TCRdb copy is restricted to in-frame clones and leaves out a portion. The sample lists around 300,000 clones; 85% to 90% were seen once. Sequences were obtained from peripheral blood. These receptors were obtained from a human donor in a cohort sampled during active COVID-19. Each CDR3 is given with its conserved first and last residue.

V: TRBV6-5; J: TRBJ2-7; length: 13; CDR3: CASSRAGWYEQYF
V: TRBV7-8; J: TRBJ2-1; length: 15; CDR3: CASSLQLAGDSEQFF
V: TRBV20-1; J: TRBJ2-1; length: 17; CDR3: CSASSLAGGISYNEQFF
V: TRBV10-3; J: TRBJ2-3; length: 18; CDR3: CAISESNPSAFSTDTQYF
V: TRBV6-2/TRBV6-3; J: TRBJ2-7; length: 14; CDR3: CASSIAIGSYEQYF
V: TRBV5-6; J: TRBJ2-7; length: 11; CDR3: CASSQGYEQYF
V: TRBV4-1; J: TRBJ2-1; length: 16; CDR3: CASSQVPLGSGVFPVF
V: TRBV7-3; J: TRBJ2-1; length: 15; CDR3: CASSSRLAGVSEQFF
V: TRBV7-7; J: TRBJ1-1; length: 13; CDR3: CASSPSVNTEAFF
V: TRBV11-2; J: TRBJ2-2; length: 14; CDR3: CASRRREGTGELFF
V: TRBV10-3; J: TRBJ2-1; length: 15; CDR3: CAISESIGAGTEQFF
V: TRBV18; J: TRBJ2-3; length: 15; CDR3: CASSPALAELNTQYF
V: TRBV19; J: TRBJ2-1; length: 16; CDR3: CASSSQRTSGINEQFF
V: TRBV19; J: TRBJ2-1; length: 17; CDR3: CASSIASGTSGWNEQFF
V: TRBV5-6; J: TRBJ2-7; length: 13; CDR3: CASSPGTTYEQYF
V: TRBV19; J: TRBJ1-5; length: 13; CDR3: CASESGFNQPQHF
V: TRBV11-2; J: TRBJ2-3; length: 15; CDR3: CASSISGTRGDTQYF
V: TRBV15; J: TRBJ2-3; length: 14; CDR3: CATSIRPGTDTQYF
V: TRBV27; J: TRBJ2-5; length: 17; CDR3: CASSWTGGSFSRETQYF
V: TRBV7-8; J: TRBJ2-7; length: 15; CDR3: CASSIILAATYEQYF
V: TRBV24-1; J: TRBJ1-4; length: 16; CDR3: CATSDSRGIRNEKLFF
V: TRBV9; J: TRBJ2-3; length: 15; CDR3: CASSVRQGRTDTQYF
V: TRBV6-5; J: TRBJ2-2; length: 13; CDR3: CASSPGPTGELFF
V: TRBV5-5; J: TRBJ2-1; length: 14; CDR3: CASSLVVANNEQFF
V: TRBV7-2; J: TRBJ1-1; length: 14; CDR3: CASRWTPLDTEAFF
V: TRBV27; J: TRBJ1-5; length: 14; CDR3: CASSSRQGYQPQHF
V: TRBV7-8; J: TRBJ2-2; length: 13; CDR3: CASSLASTGELFF
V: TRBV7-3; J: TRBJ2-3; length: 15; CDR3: CASSRVAGPTDTQYF
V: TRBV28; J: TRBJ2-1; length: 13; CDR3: CASRAGTSSEQFF
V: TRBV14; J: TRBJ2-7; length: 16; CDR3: CASSQDRNSWSYEQYF
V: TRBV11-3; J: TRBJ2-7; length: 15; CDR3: CASSKTSSSSYEQYF
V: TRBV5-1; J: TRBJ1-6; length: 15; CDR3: CASSLEAGGNSPLHF
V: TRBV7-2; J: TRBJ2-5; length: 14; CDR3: CASSLGHLQETQYF
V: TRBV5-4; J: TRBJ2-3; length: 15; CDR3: CASSLAGGSTDTQYF
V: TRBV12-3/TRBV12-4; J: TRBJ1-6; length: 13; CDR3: CASSLGRNSPLHF
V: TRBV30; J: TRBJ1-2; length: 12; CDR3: CAWNQLSRGYTF
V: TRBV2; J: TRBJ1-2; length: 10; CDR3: CASRFDRAFF
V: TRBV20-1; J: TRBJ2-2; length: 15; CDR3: CSASQIKTSSGELFF
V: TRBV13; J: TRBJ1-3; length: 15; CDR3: CASSSDRQGGNTIYF
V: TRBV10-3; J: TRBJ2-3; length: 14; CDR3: CAISESPGVDTQYF
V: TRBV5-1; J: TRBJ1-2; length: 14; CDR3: CASSRDRGRYGYTF
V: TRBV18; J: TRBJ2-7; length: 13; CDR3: CASSEGQGREQYF
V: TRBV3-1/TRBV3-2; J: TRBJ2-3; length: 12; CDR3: CASSQVTNTQYF
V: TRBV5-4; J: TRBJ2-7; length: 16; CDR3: CASSPGTSVQGYEQYF
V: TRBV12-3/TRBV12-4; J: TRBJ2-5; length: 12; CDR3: CASGDRPETQYF